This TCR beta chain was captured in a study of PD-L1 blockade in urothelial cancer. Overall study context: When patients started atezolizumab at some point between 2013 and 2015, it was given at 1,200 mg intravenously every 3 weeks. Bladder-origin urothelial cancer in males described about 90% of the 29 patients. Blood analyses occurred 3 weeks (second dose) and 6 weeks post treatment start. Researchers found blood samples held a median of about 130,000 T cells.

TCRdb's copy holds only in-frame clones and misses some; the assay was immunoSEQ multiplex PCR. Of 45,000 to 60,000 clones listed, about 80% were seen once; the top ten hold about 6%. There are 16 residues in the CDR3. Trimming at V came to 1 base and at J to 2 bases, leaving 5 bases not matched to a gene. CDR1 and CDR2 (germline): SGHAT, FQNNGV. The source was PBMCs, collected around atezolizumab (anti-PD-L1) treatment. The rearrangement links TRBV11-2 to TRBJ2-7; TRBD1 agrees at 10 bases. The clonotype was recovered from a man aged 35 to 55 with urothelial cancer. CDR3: CASSLGDRGGAYEQYF. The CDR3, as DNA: TGTGCCAGCAGCTTAGGGGACAGGGGAGGGGCCTACGAGCAGTACTTC.